One and the same sample provided the 7 T cell receptor beta chains below, sequenced in a study of blood T cell repertoires in COVID-19. Profiling relied on immunoSEQ multiplex PCR, and the TCRdb table lists in-frame clones only, not all of them. The sample holds around 200,000 clones; roughly 82% are singletons and the top ten take about 6%. The specimen sequenced was PBMCs or T cells enriched from blood (not recorded which). The source is a man aged 35 to 55 with acute COVID-19.

This clone appeared once. This CDR3 is CASSPRRQGRRETQYF. The CDR3 DNA is TGTGCCAGCAGCCCGCGACGACAGGGCCGGAGGGAGACCCAGTACTTC. The V and J genes are TRBV3-1 (or the pseudogene TRBV3-2) and TRBJ2-5; TRBD1 agrees at 7 bases. The trim removed 4 bases at V and 5 bases at J, leaving 13 bases unmatched. The CDR3 is made up of 16 amino acids. CDR1 and CDR2 from the germline V gene are LGHDT and YNNKEL (reference sequence).

J is TRBJ1-1 and V is TRBV9, with 7 bases identical to TRBD1. The CDR3 loop spans 14 amino acids. Looked up from germline, CDR1 is SGDLS and CDR2 is YYNGEE. The ends lost 0 bases at V and 5 bases at J; junction bases unmatched: 4. The CDR3: CASSVVGRGTEAFF. Here the CDR3 DNA reads TGTGCCAGCAGCGTAGTAGGCAGGGGGACTGAAGCTTTCTTT.

The chain uses TRBV11-2 and TRBJ2-2, with D unclear. V was shortened by 4 bases and J by 7 bases, with 13 bases between the two germline ends. The CDR3 has 14 residues. The V gene's germline CDR1 is SGHAT and CDR2 FQNNGV. The CDR3 nucleotides read TGTGCCAGCAGCTCTCCGAGCTACGGCGGGGAGCTGTTTTTT. This codes for CASSSPSYGGELFF. Variable domain in full (rest from reference TRBV11-2 and TRBJ2-2): EAGVAQSPRYKIIEKRQSVAFWCNPISGHATLYWYQQILGQGPKLLIQFQNNGVVDDSQLPKDRFSAERLKGVDSTLKIQPAKLEDSAVYLCASSSPSYGGELFFGEGSRLTVL.

The rearrangement joins TRBV10-3 to TRBJ2-7, with 8 bases lining up with TRBD2. Germline values: CDR1 ENHRY, CDR2 SYGVKD. This CDR3 spans 16 amino acids. The J segment lost 2 bases and the V segment lost 0 bases, leaving 6 bases of the junction unmatched. The DNA of the CDR3 is TGTGCCATCAGTGAGTCGAAGGCGGGGGGACCCTACGAGCAGTACTTC. Translated, it gives CAISESKAGGPYEQYF.

The chain combines TRBV7-3 with TRBJ2-2, with D perhaps matching TRBD1 (7 bases). V lost 6 bases and J lost 3, with 11 bases in between. Per germline, CDR1 SGHTA and CDR2 FQGTGA. The CDR3 is 14 amino acids. CDR3: CASRGQRDTGELFF. The CDR3 bases are TGTGCCAGCAGGGGACAGCGGGACACCGGGGAGCTGTTTTTT.

This clone occurred once. V gene TRBV5-1 combines with J gene TRBJ1-4; TRBD1 might be the D (6 bases). The CDR3 covers 13 residues. V gave up 4 bases and J gave up 8 bases, with 12 bases separating them. CDR1 is SGHRS, CDR2 YFSETQ, per germline. The CDR3: CASSRGRGEKLFF. Written as DNA, the CDR3 is TGCGCCAGCAGCCGCGGCAGGGGCGAAAAACTGTTTTTT.

The rearrangement joins TRBV27 to TRBJ2-7; the match to TRBD1 covers 8 bases. The junction had 7 bases not matched to a gene; V was cut back by 4 bases and J by 5 bases. Looked up from germline, CDR1 is MNHEY and CDR2 is SMNVEV (reference sequence). This CDR3 region has 14 residues. CDR3 nucleotide sequence: TGTGCCAGCAGTTCTGACAGGGGAAGGGACGAGCAGTACTTC. This translates into CASSSDRGRDEQYF.